Included here is one TCR beta chain sequence, with context. Trimming shortened V by 5 bases and J by 8 bases, and 12 bases separated the two germline ends. CDR3 size: 12 residues. CDR1 and CDR2 from the germline V gene are PRHDT and FYEKMQ (reference sequence). TCRdb redid the calling of the 5' RACE reads with MiXCR, one entry per CDR3 protein. The profile shows about 90,000 distinct CDR3 sequences, around 13% of them singletons. This sample was taken from a study of T-cell memory formation after mild COVID-19. Overall study: Most TCR clusters belonged to a single donor.

V is TRBV13 and J is TRBJ1-1; unclear D gene. The material sequenced was PBMCs or a T cell subset sorted from them (not recorded which). The sequence came from an adult woman who had mild COVID-19 (a few samples of this study predate the infection). Cell type and time point are not known. This chain's CDR3 is CASSPQHLEAFF. The DNA of the CDR3 is TGTGCCAGCAGCCCCCAACACCTCGAAGCTTTCTTT.